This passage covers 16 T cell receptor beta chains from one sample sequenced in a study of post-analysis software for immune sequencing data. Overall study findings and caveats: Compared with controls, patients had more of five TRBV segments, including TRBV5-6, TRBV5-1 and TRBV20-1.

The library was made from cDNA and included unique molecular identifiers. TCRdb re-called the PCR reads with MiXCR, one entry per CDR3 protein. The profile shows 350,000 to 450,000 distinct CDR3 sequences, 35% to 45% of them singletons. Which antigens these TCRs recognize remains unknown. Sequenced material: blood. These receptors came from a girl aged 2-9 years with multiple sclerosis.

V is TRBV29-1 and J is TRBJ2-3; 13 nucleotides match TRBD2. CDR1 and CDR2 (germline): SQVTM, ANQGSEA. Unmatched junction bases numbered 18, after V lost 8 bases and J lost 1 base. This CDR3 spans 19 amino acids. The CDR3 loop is CSIGPGTSGNRVGTDTQYF. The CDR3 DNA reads TGCAGCATTGGCCCTGGGACTAGCGGGAACAGGGTGGGCACAGATACGCAGTATTTT.

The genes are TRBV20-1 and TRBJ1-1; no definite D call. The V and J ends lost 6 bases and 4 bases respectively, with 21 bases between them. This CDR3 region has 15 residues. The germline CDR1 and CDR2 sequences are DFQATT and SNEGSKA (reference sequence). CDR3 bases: TGCAGTGCCGGGATCCAGGCAATTAGAACCACTGAAGCTTTCTTT. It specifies CSAGIQAIRTTEAFF.

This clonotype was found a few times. This CDR3 is CASSSVGEYEQYF. The CDR3 DNA reads as TGTGCCAGCAGTTCCGTTGGAGAGTACGAGCAGTACTTC. The chain joins TRBV6-2 or TRBV6-3 to TRBJ2-7; D not resolved. V lost 4 bases to trimming and J lost 4 bases, with 11 bases between them. Germline-derived CDR1 and CDR2 are MNHEY and SVGEGT. This CDR3 is built from 13 residues.

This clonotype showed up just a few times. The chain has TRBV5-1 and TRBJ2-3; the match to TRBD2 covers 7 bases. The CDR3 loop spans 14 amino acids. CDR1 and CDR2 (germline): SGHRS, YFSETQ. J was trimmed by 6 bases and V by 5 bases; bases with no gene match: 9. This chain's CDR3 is CASSQSGERDTQYF. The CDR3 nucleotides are TGCGCCAGCAGTCAGAGCGGGGAACGGGATACGCAGTATTTT.

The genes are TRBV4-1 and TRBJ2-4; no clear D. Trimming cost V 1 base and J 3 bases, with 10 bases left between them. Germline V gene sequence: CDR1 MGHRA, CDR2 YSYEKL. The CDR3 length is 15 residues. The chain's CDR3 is CASSQVRTGKNIQYF. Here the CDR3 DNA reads TGCGCCAGCAGCCAAGTTCGGACGGGCAAAAACATTCAGTACTTC.

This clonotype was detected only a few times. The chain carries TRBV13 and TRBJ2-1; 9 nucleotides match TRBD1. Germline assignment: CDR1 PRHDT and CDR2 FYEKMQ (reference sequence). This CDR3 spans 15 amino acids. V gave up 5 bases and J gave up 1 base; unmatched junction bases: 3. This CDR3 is CASSRDRGSYNEQFF. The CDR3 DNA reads TGTGCCAGCAGCCGCGACAGGGGGTCCTACAATGAGCAGTTCTTC.

Here the CDR3 reads CASSLAQREEAYNEQFF. CDR3 DNA sequence: TGTGCCAGCAGCTTGGCCCAACGGGAGGAGGCGTATAATGAGCAGTTCTTC. J is TRBJ2-1 and V is TRBV7-2, with 7 positions matching TRBD2. The CDR3 spans 17 residues. The V gene end was trimmed by 3 bases and the J gene end by 7 bases; junction bases not matched to a gene: 15. Germline V lookup: CDR1 SGHTA, CDR2 FQGNSA.

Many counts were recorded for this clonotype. CDR3 in amino acids: CASSSPDRGYEQYF. CDR3 bases: TGTGCCAGCAGCTCCCCCGACAGGGGCTACGAGCAGTACTTC. J is TRBJ2-7 and V is TRBV7-9, with TRBD1 matching over 8 bases. V lost 4 bases and J lost 3; bases outside the gene matches: 5. Per germline, CDR1 SEHNR and CDR2 FQNEAQ (reference sequence). The CDR3 extends over 14 amino acids.

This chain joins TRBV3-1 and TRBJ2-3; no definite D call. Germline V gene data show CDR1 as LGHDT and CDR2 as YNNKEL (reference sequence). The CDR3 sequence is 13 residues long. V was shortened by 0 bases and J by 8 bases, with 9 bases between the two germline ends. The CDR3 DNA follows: TGTGCCAGCAGCCAAGATCGATCAGGTACGCAGTATTTT. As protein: CASSQDRSGTQYF.

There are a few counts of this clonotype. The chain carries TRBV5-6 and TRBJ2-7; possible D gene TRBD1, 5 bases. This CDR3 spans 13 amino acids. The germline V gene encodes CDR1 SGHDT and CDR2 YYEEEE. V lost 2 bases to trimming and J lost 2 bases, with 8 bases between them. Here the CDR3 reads CASSFDSTYEQYF. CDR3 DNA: TGTGCCAGCAGCTTCGACAGCACCTACGAGCAGTACTTC.

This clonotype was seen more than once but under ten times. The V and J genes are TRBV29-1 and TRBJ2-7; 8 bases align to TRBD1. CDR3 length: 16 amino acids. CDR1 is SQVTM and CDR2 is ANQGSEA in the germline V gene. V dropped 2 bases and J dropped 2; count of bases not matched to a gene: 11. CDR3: CSVEWGRTGFTYEQYF. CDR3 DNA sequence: TGCAGCGTTGAATGGGGCCGGACAGGGTTCACCTACGAGCAGTACTTC.

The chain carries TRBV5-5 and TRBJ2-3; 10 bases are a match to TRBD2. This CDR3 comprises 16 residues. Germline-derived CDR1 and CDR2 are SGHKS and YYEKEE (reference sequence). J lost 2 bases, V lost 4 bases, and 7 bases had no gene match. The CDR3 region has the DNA TGTGCCAGCAGCCCCCCGACTAGCGGGTTCACAGATACGCAGTATTTT. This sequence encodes CASSPPTSGFTDTQYF.

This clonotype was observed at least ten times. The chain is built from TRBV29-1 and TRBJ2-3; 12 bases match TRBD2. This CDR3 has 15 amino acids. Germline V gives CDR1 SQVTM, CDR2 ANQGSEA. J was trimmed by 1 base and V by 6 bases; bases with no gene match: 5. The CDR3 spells CSVPTSGSGTDTQYF. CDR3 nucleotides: TGCAGCGTCCCGACTAGCGGGAGCGGCACAGATACGCAGTATTTT.

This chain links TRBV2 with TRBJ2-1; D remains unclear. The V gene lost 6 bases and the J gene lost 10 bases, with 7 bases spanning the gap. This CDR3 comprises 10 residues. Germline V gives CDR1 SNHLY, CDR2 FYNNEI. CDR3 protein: CASSGFEQFF. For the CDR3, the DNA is TGTGCCAGCAGCGGGTTCGAGCAGTTCTTC.

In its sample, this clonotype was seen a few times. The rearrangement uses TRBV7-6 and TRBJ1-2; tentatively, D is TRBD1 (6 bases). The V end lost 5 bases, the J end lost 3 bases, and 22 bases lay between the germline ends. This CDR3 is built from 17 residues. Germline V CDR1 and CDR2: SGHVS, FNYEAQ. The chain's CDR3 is CASSKRDTLLADYGYTF. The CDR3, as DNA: TGTGCCAGCAGCAAACGGGACACCCTATTAGCTGACTATGGCTACACCTTC.

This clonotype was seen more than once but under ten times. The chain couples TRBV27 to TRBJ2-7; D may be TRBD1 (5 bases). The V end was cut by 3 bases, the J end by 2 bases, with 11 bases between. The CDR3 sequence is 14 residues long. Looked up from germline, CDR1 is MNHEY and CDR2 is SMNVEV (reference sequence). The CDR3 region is CASSFASGTYEQYF. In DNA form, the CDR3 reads TGTGCCAGCAGTTTCGCGTCAGGGACCTACGAGCAGTACTTC.